One and the same sample provided the 9 T cell receptor beta chains below, sequenced in a study of CXCR3-negative and CXCR3-positive naive CD8 T cells. 5' RACE with UMI labels generated the TRB cDNA libraries. For each CDR3 protein, TCRdb gives one entry from its re-call of the 5' RACE reads, without DNA. The sample holds tens of thousands of distinct CDR3 sequences. The sample comprised naive CXCR3- CD8+ T cells from blood. The subset: CD45RO-CCR7+CD27+CD95- naive CD8+ T cells lacking CXCR3 (TNR3-). The receptors originated from a human donor in good health. Some clones in this sample may be carry-over from other donors' samples.

This chain connects TRBV6-2 or TRBV6-3 to TRBJ1-5. The CDR3 runs 14 residues. Germline V gene sequence: CDR1 MNHEY, CDR2 SVGEGT. The CDR3 sequence is CASSYGEEYQPQHF.

The chain combines TRBV28 with TRBJ1-1. This CDR3 has 14 amino acids. Germline loops: CDR1 MDHEN, CDR2 SYDVKM. The CDR3 loop is CASSLLKVNTEAFF.

J is TRBJ2-3 and V is TRBV7-3; the TCRdb call, TRBD1, lacks DNA for checking. Germline V CDR1 and CDR2: SGHTA, FQGTGA. This CDR3 region has 16 residues. CDR3 region: CASSLTWTGSTDTQYF.

The chain uses TRBV12-3 or TRBV12-4 and TRBJ1-2; TCRdb's D gene call, TRBD1, goes unchecked for lack of DNA. CDR3 size: 15 residues. The CDR3 loop reads CASSFGVRAVFGYTF.

The rearrangement links TRBV13 to TRBJ2-3. This CDR3 has 15 residues. Germline CDR1 is PRHDT and CDR2 is FYEKMQ (reference sequence). The CDR3: CASSFRRGNTDTQYF.

The chain has TRBV29-1 and TRBJ2-2. Per the germline V gene, CDR1 is SQVTM and CDR2 is ANQGSEA. The CDR3 has 12 residues. The CDR3 region is CSVVEGNGELFF.

V and J are TRBV5-1 and TRBJ2-5; the D gene TCRdb calls, TRBD2, cannot be checked with no DNA. The length of the CDR3 is 13 residues. Germline CDR1 is SGHRS and CDR2 is YFSETQ. The CDR3 is CASRGGAQETQYF.

The chain recombines TRBV5-1 with TRBJ1-5; the TRBD1 assignment by TCRdb is unverifiable without DNA. The CDR3 spans 15 residues. Looked up from germline, CDR1 is SGHRS and CDR2 is YFSETQ. CDR3 sequence reads: CASSLTGSFNQPQHF.

V and J are TRBV7-2 and TRBJ1-1; there is no DNA to check the TCRdb D call of TRBD1. Germline V gene data show CDR1 as SGHTA and CDR2 as FQGNSA. The CDR3 has 13 residues. CDR3 region: CASSSMGGLEAFF.